This TCR beta chain was profiled in a study of a mutant IDH1 vaccine in newly diagnosed glioma. Study as a whole: Earlier treatment was radiotherapy, temozolomide, or both, with most getting both.

As regards this clone: Antigen: not known.

Using immunoSEQ multiplex PCR, the repertoire was profiled, and TCRdb retains in-frame clones only, with some absent. The sample lists about 72,000 clones, over 75% seen once, with 13% in the top ten. CDR1 and CDR2 (germline): SGHTA, FQGNSA. Losses at the gene ends were 11 bases for V and 1 base for J; bases not matched to a gene: 4. The CDR3 loop spans 12 amino acids. Time point indicated: week 23, last vaccination. What each vaccine dose contained was 300 ug of mutant IDH1 20-mer peptide, accompanied by topical imiquimod. This chain connects TRBV7-2 to TRBJ1-1; 7 positions agree with TRBD1. The source was PBMCs, collected from a glioma patient whose treatment included an IDH1 peptide vaccine. The clonotype comes from a man younger than 35 with glioma. The CDR3 reads CAEGQRNTEAFF. CDR3 sequence (DNA): TGTGCCGAGGGACAGCGGAACACTGAAGCTTTCTTT.